Each of the 5 T cell receptor beta chains below was sequenced from the same sample in a study of T cells in Graves' hyperthyroidism and ophthalmopathy. TCR beta CDR3 regions were amplified from RNA. HTBI primers were used for first-round RT-PCR of the TCR CDR3. TCRdb re-analysed the multiplex PCR reads in MiXCR, keeping a single row per CDR3 protein. The sample has about 290,000 distinct CDR3 sequences, about an eighth seen once; the top ten hold 7% to 8.5%. The sequencing input was blood. These receptors originate from a woman aged 30 to 39 with Graves' hyperthyroidism that later progressed to Graves' ophthalmopathy.

The CDR3 protein is CASSRPSSDEQYF. The DNA of the CDR3 is TGTGCCAGTAGTCGGCCTAGTTCCGACGAGCAGTACTTC. J is TRBJ2-7 and V is TRBV19; D not certain. Germline V gene sequence: CDR1 LNHDA, CDR2 SQIVND (reference sequence). The CDR3 contains 13 residues. Trimming pared 5 bases from V and 5 bases from J, leaving 13 bases between.

In this sample, this clonotype turned up a few times. V and J are TRBV9 and TRBJ2-1; D remains unclear. Germline CDR1 SGDLS, CDR2 YYNGEE. The CDR3 consists of 17 residues. Trimming shortened V by 4 bases and J by 0 bases, and 17 bases separated the two germline ends. Written as DNA, the CDR3 is TGTGCCAGCAGCTTAGAATCTATCGCCAGCTCCTACAATGAGCAGTTCTTC. Amino acid sequence: CASSLESIASSYNEQFF.

This clonotype was found many times. The V call is TRBV30, the J call TRBJ2-1; 8 bases line up with TRBD2. The CDR3 has 11 residues. V was clipped by 6 bases and J by 12 bases; unmatched bases: 7. Germline CDR1 and CDR2: GTSNPN and SVGIG (reference sequence). CDR3 sequence (DNA): TGTGCCTGCATTAACCGGGGGGGGCAGTTCTTC. Translation: CACINRGGQFF.

This clonotype was seen a handful of times. The chain links TRBV5-8 to TRBJ2-7, with a possible D match to TRBD1 (7 bases). V was shortened by 2 bases and J by 5 bases, with 14 bases between the two germline ends. CDR3 length: 14 amino acids. Germline CDR1 SGHTS, CDR2 YDEGEE. CDR3 sequence reads: CASSFGQGGHEQYF. CDR3 sequence (DNA): TGTGCCAGCAGCTTCGGGCAGGGGGGCCACGAGCAGTACTTC.

This clonotype was seen many times. The V and J genes are TRBV20-1 and TRBJ2-3, with D possibly TRBD1 on 5 matching bases. This CDR3 is built from 14 residues. The germline gives CDR1 DFQATT, CDR2 SNEGSKA (reference sequence). V gave up 4 bases and J gave up 0 bases, with 11 bases separating them. CDR3 DNA: TGCAGTGCTACTCGACAGAGTAGCACAGATACGCAGTATTTT. It codes for CSATRQSSTDTQYF.